This T cell receptor (beta chain) appears in the sequencing data of a study of identical twins. General study results and limits: Insertions were fewer in abundant cord blood beta clonotypes, whereas memory repertoires showed none of this pattern. Models predicted too little out-of-frame TCR alpha sharing in monozygotic twins.

CDR3 length: 13 amino acids. V was shortened by 3 bases and J by 4 bases, with 10 bases between the two germline ends. Germline CDR1 is SGDLS and CDR2 is YYNGEE. With regard to this clonotype: The antigen is undetermined.

TCRdb called the 5' RACE reads again in MiXCR, with one record for every CDR3 protein. Here the sample spans hundreds of thousands of distinct CDR3 sequences, around 20% being singletons. The sample was also reused in another study, on T cells expressing NK-cell markers.

The receptor comes from a woman between 18 and 29 years old in good health. The rearrangement links TRBV9 to TRBJ1-1; no clear D. The sequenced sample consisted of PBMCs. CDR3 amino acids: CASSAPSATEAFF. CDR3 coding DNA: TGTGCCAGCAGCGCCCCCTCGGCCACTGAAGCTTTCTTT.